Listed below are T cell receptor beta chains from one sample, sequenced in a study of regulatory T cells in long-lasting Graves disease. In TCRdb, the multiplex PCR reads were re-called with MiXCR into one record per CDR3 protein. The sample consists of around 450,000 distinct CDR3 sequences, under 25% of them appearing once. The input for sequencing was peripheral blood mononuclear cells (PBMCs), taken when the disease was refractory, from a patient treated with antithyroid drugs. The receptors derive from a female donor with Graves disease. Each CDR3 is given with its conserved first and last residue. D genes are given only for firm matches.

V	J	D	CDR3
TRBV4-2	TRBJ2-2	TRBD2	CASSPRLAGFANTGELFF
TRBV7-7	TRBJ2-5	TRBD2	CASSARLAGASETQYF
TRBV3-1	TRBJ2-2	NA	CANSQEIGKGYTGELFF
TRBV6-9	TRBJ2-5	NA	CASSYPRQNRYQETQYF
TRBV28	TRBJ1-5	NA	CASSLSGVQPQHF
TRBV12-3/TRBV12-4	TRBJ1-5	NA	CASKGTWNQPQHF
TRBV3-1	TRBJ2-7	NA	CASSQELGQQYF
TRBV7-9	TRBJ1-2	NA	CASSTGLNDYGYTF
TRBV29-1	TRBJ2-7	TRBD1	CSTPGQGPYEQYF
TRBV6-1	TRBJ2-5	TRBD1	CASSLGQAETQYF
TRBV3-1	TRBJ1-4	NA	CASSRDTWAREKLFF
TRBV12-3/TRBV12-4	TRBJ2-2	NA	CASSRETGELFF
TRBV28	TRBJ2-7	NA	CASGPTNLSVRSSYEQYF
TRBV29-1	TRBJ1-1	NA	CSVGGAGGYVNTEAFF
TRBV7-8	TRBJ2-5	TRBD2	CASSLLRTSGSTYQETQYF
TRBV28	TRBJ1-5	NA	CASSFETGTQPQHF
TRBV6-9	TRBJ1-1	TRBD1	CASSSYPGQGNTEAFF
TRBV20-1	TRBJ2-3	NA	CSARDRRRDLTDTQYF
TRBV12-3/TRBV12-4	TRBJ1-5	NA	CASGATRPSGRVNQPQHF
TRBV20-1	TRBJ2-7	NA	CSARDRGAALSYEQYF
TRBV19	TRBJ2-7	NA	CATTLGYEQYF
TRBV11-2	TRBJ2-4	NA	CASSSKWDTRHIQYF
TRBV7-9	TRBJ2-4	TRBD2	CASSLAGGPAAKNIQYF
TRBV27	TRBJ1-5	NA	CASSLGGGGHRGSNQPQHF
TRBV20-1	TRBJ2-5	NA	CSVRVGGQETQYF
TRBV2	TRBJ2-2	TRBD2	CASSETSGAYTGELFF
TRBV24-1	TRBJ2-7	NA	CATVRSGFPSYEQYF
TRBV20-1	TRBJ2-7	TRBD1	CSARDSGTGENEQYF
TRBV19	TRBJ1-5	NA	CASISTVSNQPQHF
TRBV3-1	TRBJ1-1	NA	CASSQKLVTEAFF
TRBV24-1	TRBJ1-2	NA	CATSDSTPSEYGYTF
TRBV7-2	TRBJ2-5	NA	CASSFTWDQETQYF
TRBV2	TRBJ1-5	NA	CASSPGQFNQPQHF
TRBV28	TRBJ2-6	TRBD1	CASSGWGDRVSGANVLTF
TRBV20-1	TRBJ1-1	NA	CSARADRSNTEAFF
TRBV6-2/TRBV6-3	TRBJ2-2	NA	CASSPRGQNTGELFF
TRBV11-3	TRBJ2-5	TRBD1	CASSFRGDSSYQETQYF
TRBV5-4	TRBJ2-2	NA	CASSNRSTGELFF
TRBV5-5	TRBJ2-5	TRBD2	CASSWMGTSGQETQYF
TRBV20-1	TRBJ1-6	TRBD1	CSASGTEDSPLHF
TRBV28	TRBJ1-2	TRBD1	CASSLWAGGGYGYTF
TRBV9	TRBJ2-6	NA	CASTTGSGANVLTF